Listed here are 17 T cell receptor beta chains from one sample, sequenced in a study of cytomegalovirus exposure and HLA in healthy donors. PCR was performed using 60 Vbeta and 13 Jbeta primers. Using immunoSEQ multiplex PCR, the repertoire was profiled, and TCRdb retains in-frame clones only, with some absent. The sample has 170,000 or so clones; around 83% are singletons. The sample was PBMCs. The receptors were gathered from a man aged 50 to 59 in good health and CMV-seronegative.

This chain uses TRBV25-1 with TRBJ2-3; TRBD2 matches 12 bases. The germline CDR1 and CDR2 sequences are MGHDK and SYGVNS. This CDR3 has 14 residues. The ends lost 4 bases at V and 6 bases at J; junction bases unmatched: 2. CDR3 residues: CASSGLAGDDTQYF. The CDR3, as DNA: TGTGCCAGCAGTGGACTAGCGGGAGATGATACGCAGTATTTT.

The DNA of the CDR3 is TGCGCCAGCAGCGTACTAGGCGGGGGGGTAACTAGCACAGATACGCAGTATTTT. Its protein product is CASSVLGGGVTSTDTQYF. The V call is TRBV5-1, the J call TRBJ2-3, with 9 bases matching TRBD2. Germline V CDR1 and CDR2: SGHRS, YFSETQ. The CDR3 totals 18 residues. V lost 4 bases and J lost 0; bases outside the gene matches: 12.

The rearrangement joins TRBV18 to TRBJ1-1; D is uncertain. Per the germline V gene, CDR1 is KGHSH and CDR2 is LQKENI. This CDR3 is built from 13 residues. Trimming stripped 3 bases from V and 2 bases from J, with 7 bases between. The CDR3 coding sequence is TGTGCCAGCTCACCTATGGCCAACACTGAAGCTTTCTTT. It translates to CASSPMANTEAFF.

The genes are TRBV30 and TRBJ2-2; TRBD2 agrees at 12 bases. The CDR3 totals 15 residues. CDR1 is GTSNPN and CDR2 is SVGIG in the germline V gene (reference sequence). The junction had 9 bases not matched to a gene; V was cut back by 6 bases and J by 7 bases. The CDR3 loop is CACPTSGSSGGELFF. The CDR3 bases are TGTGCCTGTCCGACTAGCGGGAGTTCTGGCGGGGAGCTGTTTTTT.

This chain connects TRBV9 to TRBJ2-4, with TRBD1 matching over 8 bases. The V and J ends lost 3 bases and 5 bases, in that order; junction bases with no gene match: 4. There are 14 residues in the CDR3. Germline CDR1 SGDLS, CDR2 YYNGEE. The DNA for the CDR3 is TGTGCCAGCAGCGGGAGGACAGGGCAAAACATTCAGTACTTC. As protein: CASSGRTGQNIQYF. Based on the CDR3 plus reference TRBV9 and TRBJ2-4, the full variable domain is DSGVTQTPKHLITATGQRVTLRCSPRSGDLSVYWYQQSLDQGLQFLIQYYNGEERAKGNILERFSAQQFPDLHSELNLSSLELGDSALYFCASSGRTGQNIQYFGAGTRLSVL.

The V gene is TRBV7-8, the J gene TRBJ2-6; D is possibly TRBD1 (5 bases). This CDR3 spans 15 amino acids. Germline V gives CDR1 SGHVS, CDR2 FQNEAQ. Trimming took 7 bases from V and 0 from J, leaving 10 bases between them. The CDR3 nucleotides read TGTGCCAGCAACCAAAGGGGCTCTGGGGCCAACGTCCTGACTTTC. Protein: CASNQRGSGANVLTF.

This chain's CDR3 is CAWSVKAAAEQYF. As DNA, the CDR3 is TGTGCCTGGAGTGTAAAAGCTGCGGCCGAGCAGTACTTC. The gene calls are TRBV30 and TRBJ2-7, with D uncertain. The ends were cut back, 0 bases at V and 6 bases at J, with 12 bases in the middle. CDR3 size: 13 residues. Germline CDR1 and CDR2: GTSNPN and SVGIG (reference sequence).

This clone was seen a handful of times. CDR3 coding DNA: TGTGCCAGCAGCGCGGTAGGGAGGGCCCAAAACATTCAGTACTTC. The encoded protein is CASSAVGRAQNIQYF. The chain links TRBV5-6 to TRBJ2-4, with 7 bases that match TRBD2. The CDR3 loop spans 15 amino acids. Trimming took 4 bases from V and 5 from J; bases not matched to a gene: 9. The germline V gene has CDR1 SGHDT and CDR2 YYEEEE. The full variable domain, with the rest looked up from reference TRBV5-6 and TRBJ2-4, is DAGVTQSPTHLIKTRGQQVTLRCSPKSGHDTVSWYQQALGQGPQFIFQYYEEEERQRGNFPDRFSGHQFPNYSSELNVNALLLGDSALYLCASSAVGRAQNIQYFGAGTRLSVL.

The sample holds a few counts of this clone. The V and J genes are TRBV6-6 and TRBJ1-4; TRBD1 might be the D (5 bases). V shed 6 bases and J shed 8 bases, with 13 bases lying between them. CDR3 length: 13 residues. Germline CDR1 MNHNY, CDR2 SVGAGI (reference sequence). CDR3 protein: CASSLAGLEKLFF. The DNA of the CDR3 is TGTGCCAGCAGCTTGGCAGGGCTGGAAAAACTGTTTTTT.

The chain carries TRBV10-3 and TRBJ2-2; D gene ambiguous. This CDR3 region has 15 residues. Trimming took off 4 bases at V and 7 bases at J, with 16 bases between the two ends. From germline, CDR1 is ENHRY and CDR2 SYGVKD. DNA of the CDR3: TGTGCCATCAGTGGCATGAGTGCGCGCAACGGGGAGCTGTTTTTT. Amino acids: CAISGMSARNGELFF.

The CDR3 DNA follows: TGTGCCACCAGCAGAGGTGGGGGACAGGGGGAACGAGGCACCATATATTTT. Amino acids: CATSRGGGQGERGTIYF. The chain links TRBV15 to TRBJ1-3; 11 nucleotides match TRBD1. Looked up from germline, CDR1 is LNHNV and CDR2 is YYDKDF (reference sequence). Unmatched junction bases numbered 11, after V lost 1 base and J lost 9 bases. CDR3 length equals 17 residues.

The rearrangement joins TRBV18 to TRBJ1-5, with 7 bases matching TRBD1. The CDR3 length is 14 residues. J lost 3 bases, V lost 4 bases, and 3 bases had no gene match. Germline CDR1 reads KGHSH; CDR2 reads LQKENI. The DNA of the CDR3 is TGTGCCAGCTCACGACAGGGTAACAATCAGCCCCAGCATTTT. This sequence encodes CASSRQGNNQPQHF.

The chain has TRBV5-1 and TRBJ2-3; 8 positions agree with TRBD2. The CDR3 runs 15 residues. The V segment lost 4 bases and the J segment 3 bases; nucleotides outside the gene matches: 7. CDR1 is SGHRS and CDR2 is YFSETQ in the germline V gene. CDR3 in amino acids: CASSDIAGTTDTQYF. The CDR3 DNA reads TGCGCCAGCAGCGACATAGCGGGGACGACAGATACGCAGTATTTT.

This clone was found a few times. The V and J genes are TRBV2 and TRBJ1-5; 10 bases agree with TRBD1. The V segment lost 10 bases and the J segment 6 bases; nucleotides outside the gene matches: 6. The germline V gene has CDR1 SNHLY and CDR2 FYNNEI. There are 13 residues in the CDR3. In nucleotides, the CDR3 is TGTGCCACCCGGGACAGGGGAACTCAGCCCCAGCATTTT. Its protein is CATRDRGTQPQHF.

The chain employs TRBV7-2 and TRBJ2-5; D ambiguous. CDR3 length: 14 residues. Trimming took off 1 base at V and 5 bases at J, with 11 bases between the two ends. Per the germline V gene, CDR1 is SGHTA and CDR2 is FQGNSA. DNA of the CDR3: TGTGCCAGCAGCTTAGAGCCCGTCGGGGAGACCCAGTACTTC. This sequence encodes CASSLEPVGETQYF. The variable domain in full, with the rest retrieved from reference TRBV7-2 and TRBJ2-5, is GAGVSQSPSNKVTEKGKDVELRCDPISGHTALYWYRQSLGQGLEFLIYFQGNSAPDKSGLPSDRFSAERTGGSVSTLTIQRTQQEDSAVYLCASSLEPVGETQYFGPGTRLLVL.

This clone has just one count. V gene TRBV15 combines with J gene TRBJ2-7; 7 bases agree with TRBD2. Trimming removed 3 bases from V and 2 bases from J; junction bases left unmatched: 7. Germline loops: CDR1 LNHNV, CDR2 YYDKDF (reference sequence). The CDR3 loop spans 15 amino acids. The CDR3 loop is CATSRAGTMAYEQYF. The CDR3 DNA sequence: TGTGCCACCAGCAGGGCCGGGACTATGGCCTACGAGCAGTACTTC.

The gene calls are TRBV4-1 and TRBJ1-2, with D possibly matching TRBD1 (6 bases). With 3 bases removed from V and 4 bases from J, the gap between germline ends came to 9 bases. The CDR3 extends over 13 amino acids. Germline V gene sequence: CDR1 MGHRA, CDR2 YSYEKL. The CDR3 spells CASSHVDSYGYTF. In DNA form, the CDR3 reads TGCGCCAGCAGCCACGTGGACAGCTATGGCTACACCTTC.